This is a list of T cell receptor beta chains from one sample in a study of cytomegalovirus exposure and HLA in healthy donors. Assay: immunoSEQ multiplex PCR; the TCRdb copy retains only in-frame clones and omits some. The sample lists nearly 110,000 clones, 73% seen once, with around 7.4% in the top ten. Sequenced sample: PBMCs. The source is a man under 40 in good health and CMV-seronegative. CDR3s include the opening cysteine and the closing phenylalanine or tryptophan. D genes are given only for firm matches. Part of the rows lack a size; the others show once, few, many or a class for expanded clones.

V gene,D gene,clone size,J gene,CDR3 DNA,CDR3 protein
TRBV4-1,TRBD1,NA,TRBJ1-3,TGCGCCAGCAGCCAAGATAAGACAGGGGTGGGAAACACCATATATTTT,CASSQDKTGVGNTIYF
TRBV7-3,NA,few,TRBJ2-2,TGTGCCAGCAGGGACAAGAACACCGGGGAGCTGTTTTTT,CASRDKNTGELFF
TRBV2,TRBD1,NA,TRBJ2-7,TGTGCCACCGGACCGGACAGGGTCCACGAGCAGTACTTC,CATGPDRVHEQYF
TRBV18,NA,few,TRBJ2-2,TGTGCCAGCTCACCACTAAGCACAGGGCGTAGCACCGGGGAGCTGTTTTTT,CASSPLSTGRSTGELFF
TRBV30,TRBD1,NA,TRBJ2-7,TGTGCCTGGAGCCCCAACAGGGGTTTAGAGCAGTACTTC,CAWSPNRGLEQYF
TRBV27,NA,NA,TRBJ1-5,TGTGCCAGCAGTTTATGGTTGGGGGCAGGGATGAATCGGCCCCAGCATTTT,CASSLWLGAGMNRPQHF
TRBV7-8,TRBD1,few,TRBJ1-5,TGTGCCAGCAGCTTAGGCAGGGGGGGCAATCAGCCCCAGCATTTT,CASSLGRGGNQPQHF
TRBV6-4,NA,NA,TRBJ1-1,TGTGCCAGCAGTCTAAGACGGGACACCGACACTGAAGCTTTCTTT,CASSLRRDTDTEAFF
TRBV5-6,TRBD1,NA,TRBJ1-6,TGTGCCAGCAGCTTGGCTGGGACAGGACTTTCACCCCTCCACTTT,CASSLAGTGLSPLHF
TRBV27,NA,NA,TRBJ2-1,TGTGCCAGCAGGTCGGGTTTTGAGCAGTTCTTC,CASRSGFEQFF
TRBV6-1,NA,once,TRBJ2-1,TGTGCCAGCAGTGGGCCGGGACAAGGACACAATGAGCAGTTCTTC,CASSGPGQGHNEQFF
TRBV6-5,NA,NA,TRBJ2-7,TGTGCCAGCAGTTACGGAGCCGGGACAAACTCCTACGAGCAGTACTTC,CASSYGAGTNSYEQYF
TRBV30,TRBD1,NA,TRBJ1-1,TGTGCCTGGAGATGGACAGGGAGAGACACTGAAGCTTTCTTT,CAWRWTGRDTEAFF
TRBV5-1,TRBD1,NA,TRBJ1-1,TGCGCCAGCAGCTTAACGGGACAGGGGGCAACTGAAGCTTTCTTT,CASSLTGQGATEAFF
TRBV7-2,TRBD2,few,TRBJ2-1,TGTGCCAGCAGTTCCGGGACTACTGAGCAGTTCTTC,CASSSGTTEQFF
TRBV2,NA,few,TRBJ2-7,TGTGCCAGCAGTGGGACAGCCTCCTACGAGCAGTACTTC,CASSGTASYEQYF
TRBV4-1,TRBD2,NA,TRBJ2-5,TGCGCCAGCAGCCTCACGGGGAGCGGGGGGGACTCCAGAAGGGAGACCCAGTACTTC,CASSLTGSGGDSRRETQYF
TRBV15,TRBD1,NA,TRBJ2-2,TGTGCCACCAGCAGAGATCGGGCAGGGGGAGCCGGGGAGCTGTTTTTT,CATSRDRAGGAGELFF
TRBV2,NA,NA,TRBJ2-1,TGTGCCAGCAGTGAAGGGCTAGCGTGGTATGAGCAGTTCTTC,CASSEGLAWYEQFF
TRBV4-1,TRBD2,few,TRBJ2-2,TGCGCCAGCAGCCAAGCTCTGCGGGAGGTTCCCGGGGAGCTGTTTTTT,CASSQALREVPGELFF
TRBV4-1,TRBD2,NA,TRBJ2-2,TGCGCCAGCAGCCTACTACTAGCGGGACCACCTGGTACCGGGGAGCTGTTTTTT,CASSLLLAGPPGTGELFF
TRBV6-6,TRBD2,NA,TRBJ2-1,TGTGCCAGCAGTTACGGGACTAGCGGGACGCTCGATGAGCAGTTCTTC,CASSYGTSGTLDEQFF
TRBV7-8,NA,once,TRBJ2-6,TGTGCCAGCAGCTTCGGGTCTGGCTCTGGGGCCAACGTCCTGACTTTC,CASSFGSGSGANVLTF
TRBV2,NA,few,TRBJ2-3,TGTGCCAGCGGCCTCCGCCAGGGGCCCACTAGCACAGATACGCAGTATTTT,CASGLRQGPTSTDTQYF
TRBV5-1,TRBD2,NA,TRBJ2-1,TGCGCCAGCAGCTTACTAGCGGACCGCTACAATGAGCAGTTCTTC,CASSLLADRYNEQFF
TRBV6-6,TRBD1,few,TRBJ2-1,TGTGCCAGCAGTTACTCCGCTACAGGGGGGCATGAGCAGTTCTTC,CASSYSATGGHEQFF
TRBV2,TRBD2,NA,TRBJ2-5,TGTGCCAGCAGCCCCACTAGCGGGAGGGTTGAGACCCAGTACTTC,CASSPTSGRVETQYF
TRBV10-1,TRBD1,NA,TRBJ2-1,TGCGCCAGCAGTGGAGGACAGGGGATATACAATGAGCAGTTCTTC,CASSGGQGIYNEQFF
TRBV11-2,TRBD1,NA,TRBJ1-5,TGTGCCAGCAGCTTAGGGGGACAGGTGAATCAGCCCCAGCATTTT,CASSLGGQVNQPQHF
TRBV12-5,NA,NA,TRBJ2-1,TGTGCTAGTGGCCCTTTAACAGGGAGCTCCTACAATGAGCAGTTCTTC,CASGPLTGSSYNEQFF
TRBV19,NA,few,TRBJ1-1,TGTGCCAGTACCCTCGGGGGGTACACTGAAGCTTTCTTT,CASTLGGYTEAFF
TRBV18,NA,NA,TRBJ1-3,TGTGCCAGCTCATCACGACAGGAGTCTGGAAACACCATATATTTT,CASSSRQESGNTIYF
TRBV5-1,TRBD2,once,TRBJ2-7,TGCGCCAGCAGCTTGGGGGAGGGCGTCAACTACGAGCAGTACTTC,CASSLGEGVNYEQYF
TRBV10-3,NA,once,TRBJ2-1,TGTGCCATCACGACGGAGGGGACCCCCTACAATGAGCAGTTCTTC,CAITTEGTPYNEQFF
TRBV5-1,NA,NA,TRBJ2-1,TGCGCCAGCAGCTTAACAAGCGGACGGAACACTTACAATGAGCAGTTCTTC,CASSLTSGRNTYNEQFF
TRBV30,NA,NA,TRBJ1-5,TGTGCCTGGAGCTCTAACGGGGGGCGCGAGCCCCAGCATTTT,CAWSSNGGREPQHF
TRBV7-3,NA,NA,TRBJ2-1,TGTGCCAGCAGCTTGACCGCGGAACGCCAGCAGTTCTTC,CASSLTAERQQFF
TRBV29-1,TRBD2,NA,TRBJ2-1,TGCAGCGTTGAATCGGCGAGTAGCGGGAGAGAGTACAATGAGCAGTTCTTC,CSVESASSGREYNEQFF
TRBV10-3,NA,NA,TRBJ2-7,TGTGCCATCAGTATCTCACTAGACGGCGAGCAGTACTTC,CAISISLDGEQYF